The 19 T cell receptor beta chains below come from one sample, sequenced in a study of cytomegalovirus exposure and HLA in healthy donors. 60 Vbeta and 13 Jbeta primers were used in PCR. Sequenced by immunoSEQ multiplex PCR; TCRdb stores in-frame clones only, minus some. The sample holds 85,000 to 90,000 clones, 85% seen once. Sequencing input: PBMCs. These receptors were obtained from a man in his forties in good health and CMV-seropositive.

This sequence joins TRBV7-3 and TRBJ2-1; possibly TRBD1 for D (6 bases). V lost 2 bases to trimming and J lost 0 bases, with 20 bases between them. In germline, CDR1 is SGHTA, CDR2 FQGTGA. The length of the CDR3 is 19 residues. DNA for the CDR3: TGTGCCAGCAGCTTACACACCCCTGGGGGCCTGAGCTCCTACAATGAGCAGTTCTTC. As protein: CASSLHTPGGLSSYNEQFF.

V gene TRBV6-5 combines with J gene TRBJ1-2, with 8 bases identical to TRBD1. The germline CDR1 and CDR2 sequences are MNHEY and SVGAGI. V lost 3 bases and J lost 4; bases outside the gene matches: 7. This CDR3 spans 15 amino acids. Here the CDR3 DNA reads TGTGCCAGCAGTTATGCAGGGGGCGTACCCTATGGCTACACCTTC. Amino acids: CASSYAGGVPYGYTF.

V usage is TRBV6-6 and J usage is TRBJ1-5, with TRBD1 matching 7 bases. This CDR3 contains 15 residues. V shed 3 bases and J 4 bases; nucleotides not matched to a gene: 6. Germline lookup yields CDR1 MNHNY and CDR2 SVGAGI (reference sequence). This chain's CDR3 is CASSYRQGGNQPQHF. The CDR3 coding sequence is TGTGCCAGCAGTTATAGACAGGGAGGTAATCAGCCCCAGCATTTT.

The chain combines TRBV5-4 with TRBJ2-7, with D tentatively TRBD1 (6 bases). The CDR3 is 12 amino acids. CDR1 is SGHNT, CDR2 YYREEE, per germline (reference sequence). Deletions cut 0 bases from V and 9 bases from J, with 10 bases between. The DNA of the CDR3 is TGTGCCAGCAGCTTGGACAGGGCGGCGCAGTACTTC. This codes for CASSLDRAAQYF.

V gene TRBV7-2 combines with J gene TRBJ2-1; the D gene is possibly TRBD2 (6 bases). The CDR3 covers 13 residues. Germline V CDR1 and CDR2: SGHTA, FQGNSA. V lost 4 bases and J 7 bases, leaving 11 bases between the germline ends. In nucleotides, the CDR3 is TGTGCCAGCAGCTCCTCCGGGGGAAATGAGCAGTTCTTC. This sequence encodes CASSSSGGNEQFF. Full variable domain (remainder filled in from reference TRBV7-2 and TRBJ2-1): GAGVSQSPSNKVTEKGKDVELRCDPISGHTALYWYRQSLGQGLEFLIYFQGNSAPDKSGLPSDRFSAERTGGSVSTLTIQRTQQEDSAVYLCASSSSGGNEQFFGPGTRLTVL.

V is TRBV6-5 and J is TRBJ1-6, with TRBD1 matching 8 bases. J gave up 6 bases and V 6 bases, and 4 bases lay outside the gene matches. The CDR3 totals 14 residues. Germline lookup yields CDR1 MNHEY and CDR2 SVGAGI. CDR3 loop: CASSLDRGNSPLHF. The CDR3 DNA reads as TGTGCCAGCAGCCTTGACAGGGGTAATTCACCCCTCCACTTT.

This sequence joins TRBV9 and TRBJ1-1; D possibly corresponds to TRBD1 (5 bases). This CDR3 is 17 amino acids long. Trimming stripped 0 bases from V and 2 bases from J, with 17 bases between. Germline assignment: CDR1 SGDLS and CDR2 YYNGEE. CDR3 region: CASSVAPSRVGNTEAFF. CDR3 nucleotide sequence: TGTGCCAGCAGCGTAGCCCCCTCCAGGGTCGGAAACACTGAAGCTTTCTTT.

V usage is TRBV18 and J usage is TRBJ2-1, with 9 bases aligning to TRBD2. The CDR3 is made up of 15 amino acids. Germline V gives CDR1 KGHSH, CDR2 LQKENI. The trim removed 2 bases at V and 7 bases at J, leaving 6 bases unmatched. The CDR3: CASSPTLAGPNEQFF. Here the CDR3 DNA reads TGTGCCAGCTCACCAACACTAGCGGGCCCAAATGAGCAGTTCTTC.

This chain joins TRBV6-6 and TRBJ2-5, with a possible D match to TRBD1 (6 bases). The CDR3 is 15 residues long. Germline CDR1 reads MNHNY; CDR2 reads SVGAGI (reference sequence). Trimming stripped 4 bases from V and 2 bases from J, with 14 bases between. The CDR3 reads CASSSSRGYQETQYF. The CDR3 coding sequence is TGTGCCAGCAGTTCCTCCAGGGGTTATCAAGAGACCCAGTACTTC.

The chain combines TRBV7-2 with TRBJ2-1; 8 bases match TRBD2. The CDR3 length is 15 residues. Germline-derived CDR1 and CDR2 are SGHTA and FQGNSA. Trimming at V came to 5 bases and at J to 5 bases, leaving 8 bases not matched to a gene. CDR3 coding DNA: TGTGCCAGCAGCGTAAGCGGGAGCGGAGACAATGAGCAGTTCTTC. Protein product: CASSVSGSGDNEQFF.

This clone has a single count. This chain links TRBV29-1 with TRBJ1-2; 7 nucleotides match TRBD1. Germline V gene data show CDR1 as SQVTM and CDR2 as ANQGSEA. The CDR3 covers 11 residues. V lost 7 bases, J lost 4 bases, and 3 bases stayed unmatched. CDR3 coding DNA: TGCAGCGACCGACAGGGCTATGGCTACACCTTC. Translating gives CSDRQGYGYTF.

This clone was picked up a small number of times. The rearrangement uses TRBV6-5 and TRBJ1-1; maybe TRBD1 (6 bases). Trimming left V 7 bases short and J 2 bases short, with 17 bases between. The CDR3 has 15 amino acids. Per the germline V gene, CDR1 is MNHEY and CDR2 is SVGAGI. In DNA form, the CDR3 reads TGTGCCAGCACCCCAAGGGGCAGGGGAAACACTGAAGCTTTCTTT. Protein sequence: CASTPRGRGNTEAFF.

This clone was counted a few times. The chain uses TRBV28 and TRBJ1-1; 10 bases are a match to TRBD1. Unmatched junction bases numbered 9, after V lost 10 bases and J lost 1 base. The germline gives CDR1 MDHEN, CDR2 SYDVKM. CDR3 size: 15 residues. The CDR3 loop is CAIAGTGASNTEAFF. DNA of the CDR3: TGTGCCATAGCCGGGACAGGGGCCTCGAACACTGAAGCTTTCTTT.

The genes are TRBV2 and TRBJ1-4, with D perhaps matching TRBD1 (6 bases). The CDR3 runs 15 residues. The V gene's germline CDR1 is SNHLY and CDR2 FYNNEI. With 6 bases removed from V and 1 base from J, the gap between germline ends came to 12 bases. This CDR3 reads CASRTTGLTNEKLFF. CDR3 DNA sequence: TGTGCCAGCAGGACTACAGGGTTAACTAATGAAAAACTGTTTTTT.

This rearrangement joins TRBV5-1 to TRBJ2-3, with 7 bases that match TRBD2. J gave up 4 bases and V 4 bases, and 12 bases lay outside the gene matches. The germline V gene has CDR1 SGHRS and CDR2 YFSETQ. The CDR3 loop spans 16 amino acids. The CDR3 DNA reads TGCGCCAGCAGCAGGGAAGGGACTATCGGCCCAGATACGCAGTATTTT. Its translation is CASSREGTIGPDTQYF. Based on the CDR3 plus reference TRBV5-1 and TRBJ2-3, the full variable domain is KAGVTQTPRYLIKTRGQQVTLSCSPISGHRSVSWYQQTPGQGLQFLFEYFSETQRNKGNFPGRFSGRQFSNSRSEMNVSTLELGDSALYLCASSREGTIGPDTQYFGPGTRLTVL.

CDR3 loop: CASSIRTLAGTDTQYF. In nucleotides, the CDR3 is TGTGCCAGCAGTATCCGGACTCTCGCGGGTACAGATACGCAGTATTTT. V gene TRBV27 combines with J gene TRBJ2-3, with a weak D call TRBD2 (5 bases). CDR3 length: 16 amino acids. Germline assignment: CDR1 MNHEY and CDR2 SMNVEV (reference sequence). The germline V and J ends were trimmed by 5 bases and 3 bases, with 18 bases remaining between them.

The V and J genes are TRBV11-3 and TRBJ1-1, with 7 bases lining up with TRBD1. J was trimmed by 2 bases and V by 5 bases; bases with no gene match: 5. The V gene's germline CDR1 is SGHNT and CDR2 YENEEA. The CDR3 length is 14 residues. The CDR3 loop is CASSQVGGNTEAFF. The CDR3 nucleotides read TGTGCCAGCAGCCAGGTAGGGGGCAACACTGAAGCTTTCTTT.

V and J are TRBV5-6 and TRBJ2-4; a possible D gene is TRBD2 (7 bases). This CDR3 region has 14 residues. The germline gives CDR1 SGHDT, CDR2 YYEEEE. V gave up 0 bases and J gave up 8 bases, with 12 bases separating them. CDR3 amino acids: CASSLERGGHIQYF. CDR3 bases: TGTGCCAGCAGCTTGGAGAGGGGGGGGCACATTCAGTACTTC.

The J gene is TRBJ2-7, the V gene TRBV5-6; TRBD1 matches 8 bases. The germline V gene has CDR1 SGHDT and CDR2 YYEEEE. This CDR3 contains 14 residues. V lost 4 bases, J lost 5 bases, and 8 bases stayed unmatched. Written as DNA, the CDR3 is TGTGCCAGCAGCGGGACAGGTTTCGGGAACGAGCAGTACTTC. It encodes CASSGTGFGNEQYF. Using reference TRBV5-6 and TRBJ2-7 for the parts outside the CDR3, the full variable domain is DAGVTQSPTHLIKTRGQQVTLRCSPKSGHDTVSWYQQALGQGPQFIFQYYEEEERQRGNFPDRFSGHQFPNYSSELNVNALLLGDSALYLCASSGTGFGNEQYFGPGTRLTVT.